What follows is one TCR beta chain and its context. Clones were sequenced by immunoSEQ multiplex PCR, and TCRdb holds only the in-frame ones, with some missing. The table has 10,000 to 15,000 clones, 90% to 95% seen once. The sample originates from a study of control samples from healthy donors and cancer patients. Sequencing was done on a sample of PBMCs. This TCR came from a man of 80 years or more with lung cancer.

The CDR3 DNA is TGTGCCAGCAGCCAAGCAGGGGATGGCGGGGAGCTGTTTTTT. Residues: CASSQAGDGGELFF. The chain uses TRBV3-1 (or the pseudogene TRBV3-2) and TRBJ2-2, with D maybe TRBD1 (6 bases). V lost 1 base, J lost 7 bases, and 10 bases lay in between. Per germline, CDR1 LGHDT and CDR2 YNNKEL (reference sequence). The CDR3 sequence is 14 residues long.